The following is a T cell receptor beta chain sequence with its context. Its antigen is as yet unknown. TCRdb's copy holds only in-frame clones and misses some; the assay was immunoSEQ multiplex PCR. The repertoire holds roughly 70,000 clones, with 94% as singletons. These data come from a study of cytomegalovirus exposure and HLA in healthy donors. Study-wide results and caveats: Rarity held for most TCR sequences, but there were some public TCRs that occurred in many donors.

The source is a man between 18 and 35 years old in good health and CMV-seropositive. The sample was PBMCs.

CDR3 sequence reads: CASSLQGNTEAFF. The CDR3 DNA is TGTGCCAGCAGCTTACAGGGGAACACTGAAGCTTTCTTT. The chain is built from TRBV7-3 and TRBJ1-1; a possible D gene is TRBD1 (5 bases). CDR3 length: 13 amino acids. Germline CDR1 and CDR2: SGHTA and FQGTGA. V lost 2 bases and J 1 base, leaving 5 bases between the germline ends.